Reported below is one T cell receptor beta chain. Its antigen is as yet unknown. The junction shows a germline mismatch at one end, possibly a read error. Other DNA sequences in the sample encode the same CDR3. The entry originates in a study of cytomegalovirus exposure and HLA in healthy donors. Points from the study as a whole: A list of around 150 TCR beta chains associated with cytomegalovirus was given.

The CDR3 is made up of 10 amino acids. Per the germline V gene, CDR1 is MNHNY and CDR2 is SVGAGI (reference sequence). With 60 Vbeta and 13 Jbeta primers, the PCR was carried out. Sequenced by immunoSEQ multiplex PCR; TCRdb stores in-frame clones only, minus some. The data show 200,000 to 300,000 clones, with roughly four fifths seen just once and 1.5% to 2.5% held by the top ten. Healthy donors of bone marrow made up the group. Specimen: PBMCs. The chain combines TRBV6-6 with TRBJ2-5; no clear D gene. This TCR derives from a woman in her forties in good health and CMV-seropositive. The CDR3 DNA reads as TGCGCCAGCAGTCGGGAGACCCAGTACTTC. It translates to CASSRETQYF.